This T cell receptor beta chain is drawn from a study of blood T cell repertoires in COVID-19. For the study at large: The United States, Italy and Spain were the sources of the acute and convalescent COVID-19 samples. PBMCs, B-cell-depleted T cells, or T cells provided the cDNA or gDNA that made up the material.

Assay used: immunoSEQ multiplex PCR; TCRdb lists only in-frame clones, some missing. The table includes 200,000 to 250,000 clones, about four fifths detected once. In assigning cohorts, the study relied on participant-reported clinical history. Each recovered donor of Cohort 3 presented with two negative PCRs, clearance, or symptom resolution. CDR1 is MNHEY and CDR2 is SVGAGI in the germline V gene. Between the trimmed V and J ends, which lost 5 bases and 7 bases, there was a span of 17 bases. CDR3 length: 14 residues. This TCR derives from a woman in her fifties or sixties who had recovered from COVID-19. The genes are TRBV6-5 and TRBJ1-1; D is possibly TRBD1 (6 bases). The specimen sequenced was PBMCs or T cells enriched from blood (not recorded which). In DNA, the CDR3 is TGTGCCAGCAGTAAGGGGGGGACGACAGATGAAGCTTTCTTT. Its protein product is CASSKGGTTDEAFF.